Sequencing of this TCR beta chain was carried out in a study of early T cells in non-severe SARS-CoV-2 infection (dated by TCRdb to the early 2020s). Some background on the complete study: Bulk RNA from unsorted whole blood was used for TCR sequencing, so alpha and beta chains could not be paired. The investigation overall reported the following: VDJdb matching was skewed toward anti-spike CD8 responses, so virus-specific expansions were likely underestimated and private and CD4 specificities were missed.

This clonotype was counted at least ten times. What antigen it recognizes has not been identified. There are no base qualities to consult, and no much larger clone falls within one base. Library method: 5' RACE. The data were produced on a NextSeq 500. In the TCR library protocol, unique molecular identifiers were attached to individual cDNA molecules to correct for PCR bias and sequencing error. TCR alpha and beta chains were both sequenced, and the abundances of alpha and beta sequences in each sample were closely correlated with each other. The authors' analysis ran thus. Decombinator V4 was used to annotate TCR sequences for V gene, J gene and CDR3. TCRs were defined as expanded if a significant change between any two time points was detected under a Poisson model with p below 0.0001. TCR abundances were normalised to the total number of TCRs sequenced per sample and expressed as counts per million. VDJdb, accessed 1 November 2021, was searched for CMV, EBV and SARS-CoV-2 annotated TCRs, with TCRs annotated for multiple antigens excluded. TCRdb reworked the public reads: Q25 trimming with fastp, MiXCR clone assembly, productive beta chains retained. Rows are unified per CDR3 protein, each entry keeping the most common DNA and genes. TCRdb, rather than the study authors, made the V and J calls. The sample table records more than 80,000 distinct CDR3 sequences; 9.5% to 12% of these occur just once. Together, the top ten hold approximately 5% of the sample.

A case-control design nested within a healthcare worker cohort in London, UK, was used, with weekly nasopharyngeal swab PCR tests and blood sampling performed. Healthcare workers were recruited during the week of the UK lockdown, between 23 and 31 March 2020, and followed weekly for up to roughly 15 weeks. The sample consisted of whole blood. The source of this sequence is an adult who was a healthcare worker with PCR-confirmed SARS-CoV-2 infection or an uninfected control (not recorded which).

The sequence in DNA is TGTGCCAGCAGCCGAACAGGGACCAATCAGCCCCAGCATTTT. This yields the protein CASSRTGTNQPQHF. The rearrangement joined TRBV6-1 to TRBJ1-5, with a weak D call of TRBD1 (6 bases match). The CDR3 numbers 14 residues from cysteine through phenylalanine. Only the CDR3 DNA is retained, 42 bases long and in frame from the first base. CDR1 and CDR2 were assigned from the germline V gene as MNHNS and SASEGT. The germline ends are 12 bases apart after V is trimmed by 6 bases and J by 3 bases.